Sequencing of this T cell receptor (beta chain) was carried out in a study of shared clonotypes between healthy human individuals. Study-level information: Researchers drew samples from a couple of women and a few men aged 18 to 49.

Measured with immunoSEQ multiplex PCR; TCRdb has only the in-frame clones, and not every one. This table has 450,000 to 500,000 clones, 76% appearing once. This clone was picked up one time. The CDR3 covers 14 residues. The ends were cut back, 3 bases at V and 0 bases at J, with 9 bases in the middle. Germline lookup yields CDR1 SGHTS and CDR2 YDEGEE. All donors qualified as healthy HIV-negative adults and had experienced no recent acute infections or vaccinations. This chain uses TRBV5-8 with TRBJ1-2; D is possibly TRBD1 (6 bases). The receptor was isolated from a woman in her forties in good health. Some clones in this sample may be carry-over from other donors' samples. The sequenced sample consisted of PBMCs. CDR3 nucleotides: TGTGCCAGCAGCTGGACAGATCCTAACTATGGCTACACCTTC. Translation: CASSWTDPNYGYTF. The full variable domain, in which reference TRBV5-8 and TRBJ1-2 provide the parts outside the CDR3, is EAGVTQSPTHLIKTRGQQATLRCSPISGHTSVYWYQQALGLGLQFLLWYDEGEERNRGNFPPRFSGRQFPNYSSELNVNALELEDSALYLCASSWTDPNYGYTFGSGTRLTVV.